This T cell receptor beta chain is drawn from a study of cytomegalovirus exposure and HLA in healthy donors (dated by TCRdb to about 2017). Describing the broader study: In an earlier analysis of 587 of the donors, 276 Gb of sequence data and 100 million or so unique TCR beta sequences from 150 million to 200 million T cells were reported. About 300 gigabases of sequencing data and 70 million to 95 million unique TCR sequences made up an early release that covered several hundred HLA-typed donors. Of the 350 to 450 genotyped donors, approximately 80% fell in the genetic ancestry cluster associated with self-reported Caucasian donors. The study aimed to test whether cataloging public T cell receptors could reveal signatures of past pathogen exposure. The study used immunosequencing to profile the T cell repertoires of more than 650 subjects and linked those repertoires to cytomegalovirus serostatus. In addition to the first cohort of 666 subjects, a separate validation cohort of under 150 different subjects was used. High-throughput TCR immunosequencing, statistical association of individual TCRs with disease status, and machine learning were combined to predict cytomegalovirus infection status. A later analysis re-analyzed previously published TCR beta repertoires from 550 to 700 donors and added high-resolution HLA genotyping to study TCR occurrence patterns. In the later analysis, no new phenotypic data were used to find candidate immune exposures; instead, reliance was placed on TCR beta sequences and their occurrence across donors. An earlier analysis of a few hundred of the donors applied high-throughput TCR beta sequencing to assess whether each TCR beta V gene segment acted as functional or pseudogenic. Alongside the repertoire data, information on donor age, sex, ethnicity and CMV serostatus was compiled. A later genetic analysis took genome-wide SNP genotypes for about three fifths of the 666 donors and used that subset as a discovery cohort. All discovery cohort repertoires had been generated using a single sequencing platform. HLA typing included class I and class II loci at four-digit resolution. Typing coverage varied by locus: 629-630 donors for A, B, C, DRB1 and DQB1; roughly 560 for DQA1; nearly 610 for DPA1; roughly 450 for DPB1. Roughly five DR-DQ haplotypes were treated as single units for association and clustering because of strong linkage in the cohort. Among 350 to 400 genotyped donors of the cohort, an average of about 240,000 unique TCR beta nucleotide sequences were sequenced per donor, roughly 20% of them non-productive.

The library was produced with the immunoSEQ multiplex PCR assay. For the multiplex PCR, a mixture combining 60 forward primers for TCR Vbeta segments and 13 reverse primers for TCR Jbeta segments was used. The CDR3 region of rearranged TCR beta genes was amplified from genomic DNA with a multiplex PCR assay. The Illumina HiSeq System was used to sequence the amplified TCR beta libraries as 87-base-pair reads. The published analysis was carried out like this. Across the 670 or so repertoires, a later analysis counted 75 million to 90 million unique TCR beta chains, around 11 million of which were shared by at least two donors. To remove PCR and sequencing errors, raw reads were error-corrected and collapsed into unique sequences using a nearest-neighbor algorithm that merged closely related sequences. CDR3 sequences were aligned to IMGT reference sequences to assign V, D and J gene segments. For a sequence to be retained, at least a six-nucleotide match to both a V gene segment and a J gene segment was required. A rearrangement counted as productive if the CDR3 had no stop codons and remained in frame with V and J, and every other rearrangement counted as non-productive. Following IMGT convention, CDR3 was defined as the stretch from the second conserved V-encoded cysteine up to the conserved J-encoded phenylalanine. The earlier analysis of about 500 of the donors excluded sequences that lacked an unambiguous match to a single V gene segment. In an earlier analysis of about 590 of the donors, a V segment was called functional when productive rearrangements were above 56.7%, and segregating when the standard deviation between donors exceeded 5%. To diagnose cytomegalovirus status from the catalog of TCR beta chain sequences, a statistical classification framework was built. In a later analysis, TCR nucleotide sequences were compared against IMGT/GENE-DB human TR gene sequences so that V and J genes could be assigned. A later analysis assigned CDR3 sequences and most-parsimonious VDJ recombination scenarios with the TCRdist pipeline. In a later analysis, each TCR beta chain was defined by its CDR3 amino acid sequence together with its V-gene family, and reads without a unique V-gene family were excluded. In a later analysis, a few hundred highly shared, low-generation-probability nucleotide sequences were removed to address suspected cross-contamination and a sequencing artifact. For each public chain, a later analysis derived a clonal expansion index from normalized ranks of inferred template counts within each repertoire. In a later analysis, generation probabilities were computed with a VDJ recombination model fitted to out-of-frame rearrangements, and the resulting probabilities were checked against IGoR. In a later analysis, TCR-TCR, TCR-HLA and TCR-CMV co-occurrence was scored with hypergeometric tests, and a repertoire-size bias correction was applied to TCR pairs. False discovery rates were estimated in a later analysis by permuting HLA or CMV assignments 20 times. A later analysis grouped co-occurring TCRs with DBSCAN, adding TCRdist sequence similarity when clustering within HLA-allele-positive subsets. For co-occurrence clustering, repertoires with fewer than 30,000 or more than 120,000 public chains were excluded, along with roughly five repertoires with anomalous nucleotide sharing. TCRdb re-hosts the immuneACCESS table, in-frame sequences only. Its copies lack some clones; in the studies checked, an unresolved V gene accounts for under half of them, and the cause for the rest is not known. V and J calls and clone size come straight from that table; D and trimming were deduced from the DNA. The sample table lists roughly 130,000 clones, approximately 74% of them with a count of one. The ten largest clones take up around 6.6% of the sample.

What the authors observed across the whole study: Some IMGT-functional V segments, including TRBV6-2 and TRBV6-3, could not be told apart with the 87-base-pair reads, so those segments were excluded. In a later analysis, most CMV-associated TCR beta chains were found to appear HLA-restricted, with HLA associations seemingly driven largely by CMV exposure. In a later genetic analysis, fewer N-insertions in productive TCRs were reported among donors in an Asian-associated ancestry cluster than the roughly 640-donor mean. Cytomegalovirus status was reported to be diagnosed by the classifier with high specificity and sensitivity in both the original and validation cohorts. Sequencing depth was assumed to be roughly uniform across donors in the presence/absence analyses, though that assumption may not hold. In a later analysis, the rate of TCR association differed among HLA loci, with DRB1 alleles having the most associated TCRs and HLA-C alleles having the fewest. Correlated functional status among segregating V segments might reflect linkage disequilibrium, but an unknown experimental factor could not be ruled out. Seventeen rarely observed V segments, including chromosome 9 orphons, were excluded from the earlier analysis of about 600 of the donors because counts were too low. Most TCR sequences were seen in very few donors, while some public TCRs were found in many individuals. When HLA alleles, especially DR and DQ, strongly co-occurred, TCR associations were difficult to assign to individual alleles. This cohort had only TCR beta chains sequenced, and the lack of alpha or paired-chain data limited which features could be detected. A later genetic analysis associated a missense DCLRE1C variant with V-gene and J-gene trimming of TCR beta chains, and an independent cohort replicated the association. Because some donors lacked HLA typing at each locus, the association tests relied only on the typed subset. A later analysis reported that several top co-occurrence clusters appeared linked to parvovirus B19, influenza, CMV and Epstein-Barr virus. A later analysis found that HLA-associated TCR beta chains were more clonally expanded and had lower generation probabilities than equally common non-associated chains. In an earlier analysis of about 600 of the donors, most TCR beta V segments appeared in productive rearrangements about 87% or about 30% of the time, broadly matching IMGT annotations. A group of highly shared sequence variants was considered likely to be a technical artifact of the sequencing pipeline. A total of roughly 160 TCR beta chains were listed by the study as associated with cytomegalovirus. In a later analysis, some 17,000 TCR beta sequences were associated with specific HLA alleles at a false discovery rate of 0.05. According to the authors, the approach could potentially be generalized to other disease states and immunological phenotypes. A few of the identified cytomegalovirus-associated TCR beta chains were confirmed in vitro to be specific for cytomegalovirus antigens. A further reported finding was that TCR beta sequences accurately predicted the HLA-A and HLA-B alleles for most subjects in the first cohort. Immune exposure information for the cohort was limited to CMV serostatus.

Note on this clone: Its antigen is not yet known. Per-base quality was not reported, and no clone a single base away is much larger than it.

As encoded in the germline V gene, CDR1 is SGHTA while CDR2 is FQGNSA. The CDR3 has 14 amino acids, counting the end cysteine and phenylalanine. The sequence is cut down to CDR3 DNA, 42 bases in frame from base 1. V loses 1 base at its end and J loses 9 bases; junction bases beyond the gene matches: 2. The cohort was made up of 650 to 700 healthy bone marrow donors. All cohort members were sampled while nominally healthy, although unrecorded immune exposures were likely present. The donor tested CMV seropositive, placing the donor among the 289 seropositive members of the cohort. A peripheral blood sample was provided by each donor, and peripheral blood mononuclear cells were used for TCR beta sequencing. Genomic DNA was extracted from the blood cell samples with the Qiagen DNeasy Blood Extraction Kit.

The chain couples TRBV7-2 to TRBJ1-6, and 8 junctional nucleotides match TRBD1. The sequenced sample was PBMCs. The sequence was collected from a man between 40 and 49 years old in good health and CMV-seropositive. CDR3 loop: CASSLDRGGSPLHF. The DNA reads as follows: TGTGCCAGCAGCTTAGACAGGGGGGGTTCACCCCTCCACTTT.